The source of this T cell receptor (beta chain) is a study of T cells in Graves' hyperthyroidism and ophthalmopathy. It was RNA transcripts that yielded the amplified TCR beta CDR3 regions. With the HTBI primer set, the TCR CDR3 went through a first round of RT-PCR. Each CDR3 protein gets one entry after TCRdb re-called the multiplex PCR reads with MiXCR. The sample consists of hundreds of thousands of distinct CDR3 sequences, 20% of them appearing once. Over 8 ml fresh peripheral blood yielded the PBMCs. Study results and limitations: Stable hyperthyroidism and ophthalmopathy were separated using 13 V-J signatures. A median about 6.5 months before onset, the model predicted ophthalmopathy. Also found in blood were most expanded thyroid clonotypes above 0.001.

The table lists this clonotype with many counts. The antigen remains undetermined. Germline trimming cut 7 bases from V and 3 bases from J; bases unmatched to any gene: 7. The CDR3 runs 14 residues. Germline CDR1 reads MDHEN; CDR2 reads SYDVKM. V gene TRBV28 combines with J gene TRBJ2-3, with 7 bases matching TRBD2. Sequencing used blood. The sequence was collected from a man aged 25-45 years with Graves' ophthalmopathy. Here the CDR3 DNA reads TGTGCCAGCACCCCGGGGGGAGGTACAGATACGCAGTATTTT. It codes for CASTPGGGTDTQYF.